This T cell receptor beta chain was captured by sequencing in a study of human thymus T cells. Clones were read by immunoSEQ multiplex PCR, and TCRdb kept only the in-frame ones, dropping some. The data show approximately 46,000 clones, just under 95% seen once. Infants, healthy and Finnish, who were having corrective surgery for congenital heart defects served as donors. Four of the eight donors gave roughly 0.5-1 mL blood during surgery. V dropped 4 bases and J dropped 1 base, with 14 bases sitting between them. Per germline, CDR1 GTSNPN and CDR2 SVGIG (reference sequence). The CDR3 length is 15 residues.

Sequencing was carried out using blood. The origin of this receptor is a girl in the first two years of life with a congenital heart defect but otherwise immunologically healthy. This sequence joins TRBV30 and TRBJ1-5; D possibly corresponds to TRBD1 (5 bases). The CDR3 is CAWTPDRGSNQPQHF. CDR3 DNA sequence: TGTGCCTGGACTCCAGACAGAGGGAGCAATCAGCCCCAGCATTTT.